This TCR beta chain was obtained from a study of human T cells and chemical hapten exposure. Germline CDR1 ENHRY, CDR2 SYGVKD. The CDR3 has 13 residues. The trim removed 6 bases at V and 5 bases at J, leaving 2 bases unmatched. In its sample, this clonotype was seen a few times. The sample's time point: patch test 3, about 24 weeks after DPC sensitization. The sample's treatment: therapeutic diphenylcyclopropenone sensitization with weekly scalp DPC. One entry per CDR3 protein results from TCRdb running MiXCR on the RACE reads. The sample lists about 48,000 distinct CDR3 sequences, roughly a tenth occurring once.

The chain employs TRBV10-3 and TRBJ1-1; 11 bases align to TRBD1. The input for sequencing was whole blood, taken in connection with sensitization to the hapten diphenylcyclopropenone (DPC). The clonotype originates from a woman aged 40-49 years with alopecia areata. Some clones in this sample may be carry-over from other donors' samples. Here the CDR3 DNA reads TGTGCCATCAGGGGGACAGGGGGAACTGAAGCTTTCTTT. As protein: CAIRGTGGTEAFF.